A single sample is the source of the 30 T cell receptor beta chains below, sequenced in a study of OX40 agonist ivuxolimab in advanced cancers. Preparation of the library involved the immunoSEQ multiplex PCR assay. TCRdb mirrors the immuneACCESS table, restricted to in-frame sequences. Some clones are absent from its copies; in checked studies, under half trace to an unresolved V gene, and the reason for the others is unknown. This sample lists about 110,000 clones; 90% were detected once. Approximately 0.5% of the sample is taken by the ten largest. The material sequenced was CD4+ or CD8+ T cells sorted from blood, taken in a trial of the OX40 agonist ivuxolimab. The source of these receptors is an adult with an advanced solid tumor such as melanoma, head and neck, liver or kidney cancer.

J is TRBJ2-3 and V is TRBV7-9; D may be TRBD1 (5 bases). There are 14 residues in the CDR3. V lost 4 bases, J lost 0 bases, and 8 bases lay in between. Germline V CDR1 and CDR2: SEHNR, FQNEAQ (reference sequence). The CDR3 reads CASSWGTSTDTQYF. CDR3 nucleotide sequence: TGTGCCAGCAGCTGGGGCACTAGCACAGATACGCAGTATTTT.

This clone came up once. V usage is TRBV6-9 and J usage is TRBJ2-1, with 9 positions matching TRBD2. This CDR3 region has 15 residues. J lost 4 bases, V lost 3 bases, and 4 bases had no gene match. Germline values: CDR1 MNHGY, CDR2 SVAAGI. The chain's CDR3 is CASSYSTSGYNEQFF. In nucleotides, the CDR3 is TGTGCCAGCAGTTACTCGACTAGCGGATACAATGAGCAGTTCTTC.

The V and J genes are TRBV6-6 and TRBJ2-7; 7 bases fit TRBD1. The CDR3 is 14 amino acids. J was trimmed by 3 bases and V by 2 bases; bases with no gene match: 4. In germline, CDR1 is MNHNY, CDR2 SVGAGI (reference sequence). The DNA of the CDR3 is TGTGCCAGCAGTTACCCCCCAGGGGGCTACGAGCAGTACTTC. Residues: CASSYPPGGYEQYF.

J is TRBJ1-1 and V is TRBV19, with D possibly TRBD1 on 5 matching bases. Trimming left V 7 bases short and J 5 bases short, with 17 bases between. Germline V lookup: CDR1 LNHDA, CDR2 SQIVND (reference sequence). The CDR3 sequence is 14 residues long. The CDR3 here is CASTKTVSPTEAFF. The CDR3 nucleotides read TGTGCCAGTACCAAGACAGTAAGTCCGACTGAAGCTTTCTTT.

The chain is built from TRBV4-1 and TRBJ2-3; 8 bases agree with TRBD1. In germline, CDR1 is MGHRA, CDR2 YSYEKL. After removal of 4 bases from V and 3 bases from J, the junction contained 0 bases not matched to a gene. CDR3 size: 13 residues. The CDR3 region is CASSRQGTDTQYF. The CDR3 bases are TGCGCCAGCAGCCGACAGGGGACAGATACGCAGTATTTT.

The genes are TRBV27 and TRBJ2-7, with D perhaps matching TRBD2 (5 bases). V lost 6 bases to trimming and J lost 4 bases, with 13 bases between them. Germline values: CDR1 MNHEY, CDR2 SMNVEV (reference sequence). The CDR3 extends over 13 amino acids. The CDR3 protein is CASRASGSYEQYF. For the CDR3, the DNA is TGTGCCAGCAGGGCAAGCGGATCTTACGAGCAGTACTTC.

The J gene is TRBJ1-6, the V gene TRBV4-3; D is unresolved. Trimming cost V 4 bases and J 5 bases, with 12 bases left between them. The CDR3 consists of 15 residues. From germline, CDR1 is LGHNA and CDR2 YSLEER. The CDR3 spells CASSPRAGNNSPLHF. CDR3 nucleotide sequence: TGCGCCAGCAGCCCAAGGGCCGGGAATAATTCACCCCTCCACTTT.

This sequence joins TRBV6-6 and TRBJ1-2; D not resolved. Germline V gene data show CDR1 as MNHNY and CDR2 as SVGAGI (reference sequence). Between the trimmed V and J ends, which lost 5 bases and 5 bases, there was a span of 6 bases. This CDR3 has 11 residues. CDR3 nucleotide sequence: TGTGCCAGCAGTGCCCCGTATGGCTACACCTTC. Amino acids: CASSAPYGYTF.

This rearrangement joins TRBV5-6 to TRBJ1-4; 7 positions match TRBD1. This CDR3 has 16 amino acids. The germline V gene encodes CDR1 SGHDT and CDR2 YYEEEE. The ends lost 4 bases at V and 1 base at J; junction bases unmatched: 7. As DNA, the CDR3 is TGTGCCAGCAGCGTAGACAGGGCGGGAACTAATGAAAAACTGTTTTTT. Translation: CASSVDRAGTNEKLFF.

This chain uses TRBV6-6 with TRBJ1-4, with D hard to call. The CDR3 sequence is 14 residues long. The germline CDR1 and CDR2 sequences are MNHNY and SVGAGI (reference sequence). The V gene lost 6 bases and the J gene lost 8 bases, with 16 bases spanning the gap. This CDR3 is CASRSMEAGEKLFF. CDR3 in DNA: TGTGCCAGCAGGTCCATGGAGGCGGGAGAAAAACTGTTTTTT.

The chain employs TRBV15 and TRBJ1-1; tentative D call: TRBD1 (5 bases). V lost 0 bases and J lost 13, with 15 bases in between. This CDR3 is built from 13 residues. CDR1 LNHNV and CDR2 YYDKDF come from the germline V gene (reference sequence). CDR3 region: CATSRDSGTKGFF. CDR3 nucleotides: TGTGCCACCAGCAGAGATAGCGGGACCAAGGGTTTCTTT.

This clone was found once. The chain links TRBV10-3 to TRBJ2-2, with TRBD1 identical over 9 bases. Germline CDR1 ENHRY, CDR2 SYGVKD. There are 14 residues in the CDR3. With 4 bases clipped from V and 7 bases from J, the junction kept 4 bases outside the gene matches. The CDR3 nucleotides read TGTGCCATCAGTGGGGGGACAGGGTACGGGGAGCTGTTTTTT. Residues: CAISGGTGYGELFF.

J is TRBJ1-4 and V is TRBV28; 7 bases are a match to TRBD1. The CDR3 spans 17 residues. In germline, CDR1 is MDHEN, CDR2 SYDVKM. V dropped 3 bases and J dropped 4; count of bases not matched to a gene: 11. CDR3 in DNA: TGTGCCAGCAGTTTTTCGCCCCGGGACAGTTTTAATGAAAAACTGTTTTTT. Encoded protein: CASSFSPRDSFNEKLFF.

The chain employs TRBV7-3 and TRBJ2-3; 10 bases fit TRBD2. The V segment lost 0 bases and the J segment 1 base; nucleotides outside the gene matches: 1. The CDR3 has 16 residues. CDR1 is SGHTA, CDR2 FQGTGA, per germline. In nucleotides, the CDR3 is TGTGCCAGCAGCTTAACAGGGACTAGCGGCACAGATACGCAGTATTTT. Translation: CASSLTGTSGTDTQYF.

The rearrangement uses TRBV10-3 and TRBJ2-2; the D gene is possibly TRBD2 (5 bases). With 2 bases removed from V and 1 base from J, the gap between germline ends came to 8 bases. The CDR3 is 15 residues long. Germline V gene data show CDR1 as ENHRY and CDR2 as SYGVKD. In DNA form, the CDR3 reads TGTGCCATCAGTGAGGGTCGGGGGAACACCGGGGAGCTGTTTTTT. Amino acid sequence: CAISEGRGNTGELFF.

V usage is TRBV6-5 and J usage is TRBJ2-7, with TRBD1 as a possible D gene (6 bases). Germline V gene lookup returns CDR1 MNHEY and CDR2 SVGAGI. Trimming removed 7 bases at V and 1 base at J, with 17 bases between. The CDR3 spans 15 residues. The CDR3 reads CASNPPDSLSYEQYF. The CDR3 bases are TGTGCCAGCAATCCCCCGGACAGCCTTTCCTACGAGCAGTACTTC.

DNA for the CDR3: TGTGCCAGCAGGTCTTCATATGGTGAAGCTTTCTTT. It translates to CASRSSYGEAFF. V and J are TRBV7-2 and TRBJ1-1; D remains ambiguous. The V end lost 6 bases, the J end lost 7 bases, and 12 bases lay between the germline ends. Germline V lookup: CDR1 SGHTA, CDR2 FQGNSA. CDR3 length: 12 residues. Full variable domain (missing parts from reference TRBV7-2 and TRBJ1-1): GAGVSQSPSNKVTEKGKDVELRCDPISGHTALYWYRQSLGQGLEFLIYFQGNSAPDKSGLPSDRFSAERTGGSVSTLTIQRTQQEDSAVYLCASRSSYGEAFFGQGTRLTVV.

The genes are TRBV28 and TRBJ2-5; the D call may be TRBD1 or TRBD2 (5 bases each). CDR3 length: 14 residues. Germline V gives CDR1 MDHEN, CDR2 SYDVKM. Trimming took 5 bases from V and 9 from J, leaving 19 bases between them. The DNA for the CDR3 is TGTGCCAGCAGTATCAACCCCTTCACGGGGCCCCAGTACTTC. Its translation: CASSINPFTGPQYF. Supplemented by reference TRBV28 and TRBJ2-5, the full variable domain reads DVKVTQSSRYLVKRTGEKVFLECVQDMDHENMFWYRQDPGLGLRLIYFSYDVKMKEKGDIPEGYSVSREKKERFSLILESASTNQTSMYLCASSINPFTGPQYFGPGTRLLVL.

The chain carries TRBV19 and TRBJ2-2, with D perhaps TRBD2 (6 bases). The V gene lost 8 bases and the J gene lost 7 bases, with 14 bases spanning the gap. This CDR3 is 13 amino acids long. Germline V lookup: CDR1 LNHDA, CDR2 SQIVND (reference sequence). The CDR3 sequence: CASSGGVIGELFF. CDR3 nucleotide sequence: TGTGCCAGTTCCGGGGGAGTTATCGGGGAGCTGTTTTTT. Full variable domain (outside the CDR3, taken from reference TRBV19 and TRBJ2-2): DGGITQSPKYLFRKEGQNVTLSCEQNLNHDAMYWYRQDPGQGLRLIYYSQIVNDFQKGDIAEGYSVSREKKESFPLTVTSAQKNPTAFYLCASSGGVIGELFFGEGSRLTVL.

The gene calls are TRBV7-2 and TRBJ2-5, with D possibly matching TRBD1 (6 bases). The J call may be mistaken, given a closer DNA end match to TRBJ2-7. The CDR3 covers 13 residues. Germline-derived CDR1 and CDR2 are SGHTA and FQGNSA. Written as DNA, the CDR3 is TGTGCCAGCACCGAAACCCCCAGGGGCGAGCAGTACTTC. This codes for CASTETPRGEQYF.

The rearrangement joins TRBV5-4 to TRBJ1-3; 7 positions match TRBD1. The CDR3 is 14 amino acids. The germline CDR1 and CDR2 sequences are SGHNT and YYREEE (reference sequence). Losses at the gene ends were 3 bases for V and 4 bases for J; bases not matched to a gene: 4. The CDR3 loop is CASSSQGYGNTIYF. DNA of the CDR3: TGTGCCAGCAGCTCACAGGGGTACGGAAACACCATATATTTT.

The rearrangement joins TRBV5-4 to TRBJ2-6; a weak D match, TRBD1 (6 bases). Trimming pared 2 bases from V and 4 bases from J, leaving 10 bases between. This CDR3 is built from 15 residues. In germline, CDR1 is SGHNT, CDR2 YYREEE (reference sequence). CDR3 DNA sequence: TGTGCCAGCAGCTTCCAGGGGTTAGGGGCCAACGTCCTGACTTTC. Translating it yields CASSFQGLGANVLTF.

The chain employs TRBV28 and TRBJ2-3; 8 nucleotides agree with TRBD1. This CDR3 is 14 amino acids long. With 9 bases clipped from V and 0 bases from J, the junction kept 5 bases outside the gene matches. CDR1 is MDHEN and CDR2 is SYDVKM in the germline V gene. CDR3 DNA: TGTGCCAGTTCCCAGGGGGCCAGCACAGATACGCAGTATTTT. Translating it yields CASSQGASTDTQYF.

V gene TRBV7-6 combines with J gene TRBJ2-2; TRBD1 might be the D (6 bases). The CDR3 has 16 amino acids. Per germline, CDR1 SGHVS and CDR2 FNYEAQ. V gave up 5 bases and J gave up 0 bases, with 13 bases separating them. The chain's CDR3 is CASSMQQGANTGELFF. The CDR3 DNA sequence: TGTGCCAGCAGCATGCAACAGGGTGCGAACACCGGGGAGCTGTTTTTT. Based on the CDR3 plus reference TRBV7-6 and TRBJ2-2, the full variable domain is GAGVSQSPRYKVTKRGQDVALRCDPISGHVSLYWYRQALGQGPEFLTYFNYEAQQDKSGLPNDRFSAERPEGSISTLTIQRTEQRDSAMYRCASSMQQGANTGELFFGEGSRLTVL.

CDR3 coding DNA: TGTGCCTGGAGGTTGGCCTCGGGACAGGGGAATGAAAAACTGTTTTTT. Residues: CAWRLASGQGNEKLFF. V and J are TRBV30 and TRBJ1-4; 10 bases agree with TRBD1. The CDR3 has 16 residues. The J segment lost 5 bases and the V segment lost 3 bases, leaving 9 bases of the junction unmatched. Germline V CDR1 and CDR2: GTSNPN, SVGIG (reference sequence).

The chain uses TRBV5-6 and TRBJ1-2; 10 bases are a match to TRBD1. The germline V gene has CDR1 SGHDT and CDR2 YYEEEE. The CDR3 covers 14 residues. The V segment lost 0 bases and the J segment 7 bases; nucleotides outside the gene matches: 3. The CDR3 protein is CASSLGTGGSGYTF. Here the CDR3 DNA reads TGTGCCAGCAGCTTGGGGACAGGGGGAAGTGGCTACACCTTC.

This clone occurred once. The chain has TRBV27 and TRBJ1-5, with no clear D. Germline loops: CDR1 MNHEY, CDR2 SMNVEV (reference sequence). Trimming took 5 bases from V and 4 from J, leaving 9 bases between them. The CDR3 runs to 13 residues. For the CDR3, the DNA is TGTGCCAGCAGTGTTAGAGGGAATCAGCCCCAGCATTTT. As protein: CASSVRGNQPQHF.

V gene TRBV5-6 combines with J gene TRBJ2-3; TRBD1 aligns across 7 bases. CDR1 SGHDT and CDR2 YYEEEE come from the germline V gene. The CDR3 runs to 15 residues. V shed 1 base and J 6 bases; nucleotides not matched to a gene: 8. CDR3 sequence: CASSLRHRGPDTQYF. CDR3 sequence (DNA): TGTGCCAGCAGCTTGAGGCACAGGGGCCCTGATACGCAGTATTTT.

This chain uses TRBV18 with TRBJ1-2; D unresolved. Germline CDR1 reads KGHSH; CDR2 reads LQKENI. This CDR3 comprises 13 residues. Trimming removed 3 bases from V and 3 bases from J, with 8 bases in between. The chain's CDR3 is CASSPDQYYGYTF. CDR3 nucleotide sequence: TGTGCCAGCTCACCGGATCAGTACTATGGCTACACCTTC.

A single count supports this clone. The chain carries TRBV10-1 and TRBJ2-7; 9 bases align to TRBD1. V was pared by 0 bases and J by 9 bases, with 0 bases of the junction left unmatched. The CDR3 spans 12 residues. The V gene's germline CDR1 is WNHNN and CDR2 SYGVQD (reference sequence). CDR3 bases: TGCGCCAGCAGTGAGTCGGACAGGGGGCAGTACTTC. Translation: CASSESDRGQYF.